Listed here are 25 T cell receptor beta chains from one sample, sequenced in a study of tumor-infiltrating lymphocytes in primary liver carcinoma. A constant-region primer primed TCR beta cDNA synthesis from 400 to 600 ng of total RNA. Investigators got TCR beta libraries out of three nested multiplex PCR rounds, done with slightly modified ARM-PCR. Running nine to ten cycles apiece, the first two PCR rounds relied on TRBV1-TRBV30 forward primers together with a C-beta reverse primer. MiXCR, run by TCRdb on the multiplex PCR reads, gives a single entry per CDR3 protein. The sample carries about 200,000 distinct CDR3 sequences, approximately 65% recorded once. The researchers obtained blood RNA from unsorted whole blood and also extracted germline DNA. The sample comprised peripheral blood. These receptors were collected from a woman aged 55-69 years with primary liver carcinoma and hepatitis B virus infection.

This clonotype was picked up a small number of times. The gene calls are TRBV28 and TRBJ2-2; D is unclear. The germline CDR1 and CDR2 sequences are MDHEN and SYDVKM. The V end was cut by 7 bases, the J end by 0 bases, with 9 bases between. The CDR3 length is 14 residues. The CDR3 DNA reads TGTGCCAGCACCCCCCACACGAACACCGGGGAGCTGTTTTTT. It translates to CASTPHTNTGELFF. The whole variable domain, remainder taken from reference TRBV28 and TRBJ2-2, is DVKVTQSSRYLVKRTGEKVFLECVQDMDHENMFWYRQDPGLGLRLIYFSYDVKMKEKGDIPEGYSVSREKKERFSLILESASTNQTSMYLCASTPHTNTGELFFGEGSRLTVL.

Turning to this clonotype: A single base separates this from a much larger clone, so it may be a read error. The CDR3 DNA reads as TGTGCCAGCAGTTTGTACGGGGGTGGCTACATCTTC. Protein product: CASSLYGGGYIF. The chain uses TRBV28 and TRBJ1-2; possible D gene TRBD1, 5 bases. The CDR3 length is 12 residues. Germline V gene lookup returns CDR1 MDHEN and CDR2 SYDVKM.

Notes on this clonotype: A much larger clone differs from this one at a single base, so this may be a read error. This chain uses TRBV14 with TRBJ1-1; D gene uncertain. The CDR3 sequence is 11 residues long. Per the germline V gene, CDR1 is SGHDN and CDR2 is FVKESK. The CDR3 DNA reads TGTACCAGCAGCCAAGCGGGGAAAGCTTTCTTT. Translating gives CTSSQAGKAFF.

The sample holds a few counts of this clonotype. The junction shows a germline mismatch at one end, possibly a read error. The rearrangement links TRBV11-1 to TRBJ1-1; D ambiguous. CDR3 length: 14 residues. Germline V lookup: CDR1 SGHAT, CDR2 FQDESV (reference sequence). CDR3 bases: TGTGCCAGCAGCTTAGGGACGTCGAACACTGAAGCTTCCTTT. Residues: CASSLGTSNTEASF.

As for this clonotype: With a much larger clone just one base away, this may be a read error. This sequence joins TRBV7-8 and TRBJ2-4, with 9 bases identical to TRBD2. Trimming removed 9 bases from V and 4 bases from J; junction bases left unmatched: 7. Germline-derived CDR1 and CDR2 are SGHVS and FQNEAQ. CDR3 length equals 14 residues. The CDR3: CARRETSGKNIQYF. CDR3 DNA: TGTGCCAGGAGGGAGACTAGCGGTAAAAACATTCAGTACTTC.

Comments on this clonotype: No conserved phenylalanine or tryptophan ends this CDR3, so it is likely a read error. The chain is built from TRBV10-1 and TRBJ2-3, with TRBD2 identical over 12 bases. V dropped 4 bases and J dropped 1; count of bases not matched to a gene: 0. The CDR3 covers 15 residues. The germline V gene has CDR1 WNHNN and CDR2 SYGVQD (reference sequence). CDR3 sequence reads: CASSGLAGGTDTQYL. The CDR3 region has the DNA TGCGCCAGCAGTGGACTAGCGGGAGGCACAGATACGCAGTATCTG.

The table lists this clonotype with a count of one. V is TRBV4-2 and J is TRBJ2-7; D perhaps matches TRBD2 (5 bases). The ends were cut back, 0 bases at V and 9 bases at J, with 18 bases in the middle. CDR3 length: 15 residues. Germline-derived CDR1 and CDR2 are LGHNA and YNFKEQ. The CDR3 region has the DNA TGTGCCAGCAGCCAAGATGCGTCGGGGTTTGGCGTGCAGTACTTC. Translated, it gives CASSQDASGFGVQYF.

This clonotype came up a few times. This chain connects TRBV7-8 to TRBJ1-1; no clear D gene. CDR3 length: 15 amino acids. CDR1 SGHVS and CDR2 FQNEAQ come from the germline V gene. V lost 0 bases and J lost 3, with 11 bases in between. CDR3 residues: CASSLALGRYTEAFF. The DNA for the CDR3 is TGTGCCAGCAGCTTAGCGCTCGGCAGGTACACTGAAGCTTTCTTT.

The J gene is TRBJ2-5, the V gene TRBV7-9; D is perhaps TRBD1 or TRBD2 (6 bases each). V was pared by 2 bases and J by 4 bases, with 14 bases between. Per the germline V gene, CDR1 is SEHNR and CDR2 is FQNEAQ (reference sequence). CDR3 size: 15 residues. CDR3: CASSLPKGEAETQYF. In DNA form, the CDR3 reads TGTGCCAGCAGCTTACCCAAGGGGGAGGCAGAGACCCAGTACTTC.

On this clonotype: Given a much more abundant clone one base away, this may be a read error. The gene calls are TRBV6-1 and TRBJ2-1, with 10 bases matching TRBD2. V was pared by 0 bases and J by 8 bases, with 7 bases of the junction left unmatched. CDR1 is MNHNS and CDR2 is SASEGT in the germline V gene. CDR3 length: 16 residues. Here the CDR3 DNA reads TGTGCCAGCAGTGAAGCGCTAGCGGGGGCATACGATGAGCAGTTCTTC. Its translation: CASSEALAGAYDEQFF.

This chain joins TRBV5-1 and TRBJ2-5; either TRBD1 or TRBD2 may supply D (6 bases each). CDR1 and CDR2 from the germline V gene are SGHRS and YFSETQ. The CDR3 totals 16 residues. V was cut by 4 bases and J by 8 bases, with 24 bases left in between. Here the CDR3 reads CASSTGQIGDSATQYF. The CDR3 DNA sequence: TGCGCCAGCAGCACTGGACAGATAGGGGACTCAGCCACCCAGTACTTC.

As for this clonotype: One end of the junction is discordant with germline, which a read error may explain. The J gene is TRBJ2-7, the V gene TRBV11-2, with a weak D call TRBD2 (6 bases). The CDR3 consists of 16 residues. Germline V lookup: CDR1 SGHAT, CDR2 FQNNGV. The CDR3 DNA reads TGTGTCAGCGGCTTAGTGTGGGGGGACGGTTCCTACGAGCAGTACTTC. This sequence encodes CVSGLVWGDGSYEQYF.

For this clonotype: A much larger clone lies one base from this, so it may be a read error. As DNA, the CDR3 is TGCGCCAGCAGCCATCGACGGGCACCCCGGGGCTCTAGCAGAGATACGCAGTATTTT. Encoded protein: CASSHRRAPRGSSRDTQYF. V gene TRBV4-1 combines with J gene TRBJ2-3; D possibly matches TRBD1 or TRBD2 (5 bases each). Germline-derived CDR1 and CDR2 are MGHRA and YSYEKL. There are 19 residues in the CDR3.

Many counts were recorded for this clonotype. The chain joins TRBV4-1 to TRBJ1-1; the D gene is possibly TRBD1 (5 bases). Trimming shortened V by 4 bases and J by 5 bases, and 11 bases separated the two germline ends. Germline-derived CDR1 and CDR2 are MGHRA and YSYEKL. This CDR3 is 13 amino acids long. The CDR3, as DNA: TGCGCCAGCAGCCGCGCCAGGGAGACTGAAGCTTTCTTT. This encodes CASSRARETEAFF.

This CDR3 reads CASSFSRGSSEQFF. CDR3 DNA: TGTGCCAGCAGCTTCAGCCGGGGGTCGAGTGAGCAGTTCTTC. This chain joins TRBV7-9 and TRBJ2-1; the D gene is possibly TRBD2 (6 bases). V was shortened by 3 bases and J by 9 bases, with 15 bases between the two germline ends. The CDR3 is 14 amino acids. Germline-derived CDR1 and CDR2 are SEHNR and FQNEAQ (reference sequence).

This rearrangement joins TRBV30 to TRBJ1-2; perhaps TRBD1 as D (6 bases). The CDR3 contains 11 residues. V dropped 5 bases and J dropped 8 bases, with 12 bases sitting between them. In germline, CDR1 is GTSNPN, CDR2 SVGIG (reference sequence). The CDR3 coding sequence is TGTGCCTGGTACCAGGGGAACGGCTACACCTTC. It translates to CAWYQGNGYTF. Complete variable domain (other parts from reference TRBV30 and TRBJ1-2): SQTIHQWPATLVQPVGSPLSLECTVEGTSNPNLYWYRQAAGRGLQLLFYSVGIGQISSEVPQNLSASRPQDRQFILSSKKLLLSDSGFYLCAWYQGNGYTFGSGTRLTVV.

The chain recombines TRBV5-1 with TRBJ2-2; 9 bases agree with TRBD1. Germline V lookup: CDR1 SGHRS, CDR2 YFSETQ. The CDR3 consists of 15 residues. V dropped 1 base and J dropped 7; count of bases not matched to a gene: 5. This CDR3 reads CASSLYRGQGGELFF. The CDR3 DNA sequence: TGCGCCAGCAGCTTGTACAGGGGGCAAGGCGGGGAGCTGTTTTTT.

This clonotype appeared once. The CDR3 reads CASGHEGGAWEQFF. The CDR3 nucleotides read TGCGCCAGCGGCCATGAGGGGGGGGCGTGGGAGCAGTTCTTC. The chain couples TRBV5-1 to TRBJ2-1, with D perhaps matching TRBD2 (7 bases). Germline CDR1 reads SGHRS; CDR2 reads YFSETQ. The CDR3 loop spans 14 amino acids. V was shortened by 7 bases and J by 10 bases, with 21 bases between the two germline ends.

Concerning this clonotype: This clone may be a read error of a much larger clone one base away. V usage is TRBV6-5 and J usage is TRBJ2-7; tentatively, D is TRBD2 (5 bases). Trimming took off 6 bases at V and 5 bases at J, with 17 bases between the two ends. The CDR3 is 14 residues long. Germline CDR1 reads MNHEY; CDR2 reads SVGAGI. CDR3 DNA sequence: TGTGCCAGCAGCCCTAGGGAGAGGGTCGACGAGCAGTACTTC. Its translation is CASSPRERVDEQYF.

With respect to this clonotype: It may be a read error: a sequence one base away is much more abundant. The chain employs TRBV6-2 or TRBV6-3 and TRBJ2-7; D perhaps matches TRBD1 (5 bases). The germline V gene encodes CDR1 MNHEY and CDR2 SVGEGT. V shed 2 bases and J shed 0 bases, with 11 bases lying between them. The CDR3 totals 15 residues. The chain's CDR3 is CASSYNRPSSYEQYF. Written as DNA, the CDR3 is TGTGCCAGCAGTTACAACAGGCCCAGCTCCTACGAGCAGTACTTC.

The CDR3 DNA follows: TGTGCCAGCAGTGTAGAGCGTGGTCGTCCCCTCCACTTT. Its protein product is CASSVERGRPLHF. J is TRBJ1-6 and V is TRBV28; D unresolved. Germline CDR1 is MDHEN and CDR2 is SYDVKM. This CDR3 has 13 amino acids. Between the trimmed V and J ends, which lost 5 bases and 13 bases, there was a span of 15 bases.

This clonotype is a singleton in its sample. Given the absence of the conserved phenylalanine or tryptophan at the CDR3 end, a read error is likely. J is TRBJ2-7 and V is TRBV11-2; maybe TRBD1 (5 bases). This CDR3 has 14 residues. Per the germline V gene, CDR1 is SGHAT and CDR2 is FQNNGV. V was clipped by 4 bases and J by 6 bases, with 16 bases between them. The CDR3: CASSSNCRALEQYI. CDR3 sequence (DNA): TGTGCCAGCAGCTCCAACTGCAGGGCTCTCGAGCAGTACATC.

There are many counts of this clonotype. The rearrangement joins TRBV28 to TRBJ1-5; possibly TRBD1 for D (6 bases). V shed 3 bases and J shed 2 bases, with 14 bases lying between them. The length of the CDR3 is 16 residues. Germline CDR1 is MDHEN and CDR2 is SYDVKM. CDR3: CASSLQVGAGNQPQHF. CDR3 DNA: TGTGCCAGCAGTTTGCAGGTGGGGGCAGGCAATCAGCCCCAGCATTTT.

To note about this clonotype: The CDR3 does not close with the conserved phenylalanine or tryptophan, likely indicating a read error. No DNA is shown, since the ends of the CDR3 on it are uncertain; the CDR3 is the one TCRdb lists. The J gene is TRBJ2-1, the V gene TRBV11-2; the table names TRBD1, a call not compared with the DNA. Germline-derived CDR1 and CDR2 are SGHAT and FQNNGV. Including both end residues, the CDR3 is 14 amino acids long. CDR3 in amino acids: CASSLAGSLNEQSL.

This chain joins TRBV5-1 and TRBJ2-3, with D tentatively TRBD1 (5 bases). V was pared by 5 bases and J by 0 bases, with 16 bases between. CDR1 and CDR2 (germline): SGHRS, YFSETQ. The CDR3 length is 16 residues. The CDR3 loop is CASRGETATSTDTQYF. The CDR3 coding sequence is TGCGCCAGCAGAGGAGAGACAGCCACTAGCACAGATACGCAGTATTTT.